This record concerns one T cell receptor beta chain sequence. TCRdb's copy holds only in-frame clones and misses some; the assay was immunoSEQ multiplex PCR. The sample lists about 270,000 clones, roughly 88% occurring once. The data were obtained in a study of blood T cell repertoires in COVID-19. There are 14 residues in the CDR3. CDR1 and CDR2 from the germline V gene are PRHDT and FYEKMQ (reference sequence). V lost 1 base, J lost 2 bases, and 8 bases lay in between. This chain connects TRBV13 to TRBJ1-2, with D unclear. Sequencing input: PBMCs or T cells enriched from blood (not recorded which). This sequence was found in a woman in her thirties or forties with acute COVID-19. The CDR3 protein is CASSLERENYGYTF. CDR3 sequence (DNA): TGTGCCAGCAGCTTAGAACGGGAGAACTATGGCTACACCTTC.